This paragraph covers one TCR beta chain sequence. What it binds is not known. The CDR3 has 15 residues. Between the trimmed V and J ends, which lost 5 bases and 1 base, there was a span of 15 bases. The germline CDR1 and CDR2 sequences are SGDLS and YYNGEE. This sample was included in a study of early stage breast cancer tumors. Study-wide results and limits: Enriched TCRB sequences shared across patients were mostly commonly generated sequences.

The table came from immunoSEQ multiplex PCR; TCRdb's copy has only in-frame clones and leaves some out. The table includes over 45,000 clones, about 80% detected once. The origin of this receptor is a person aged 45-60 years with breast cancer. The chain uses TRBV9 and TRBJ1-1, with D unclear. Sample: blood. The CDR3 nucleotides read TGTGCCAGCAGACCTAACCCAACACAGAACACTGAAGCTTTCTTT. It yields the protein CASRPNPTQNTEAFF.